This TCR beta chain emerged from a study of blood T cells in healthy people across ages. Looked up from germline, CDR1 is SQVTM and CDR2 is ANQGSEA. The CDR3 is 11 residues long. V was shortened by 7 bases and J by 3 bases, with 7 bases between the two germline ends. A sample-barcoded 5' primer and a J-beta primer mix were used in a second PCR of roughly 6 to 11 cycles. TCRdb processed the 5' RACE reads anew with MiXCR; each CDR3 protein has one entry. The table has 1.8 million or so distinct CDR3 sequences, about 39% seen once. The chain uses TRBV29-1 and TRBJ1-3, with D uncertain. What was sequenced was blood. The TCR was taken from a human donor in good health. DNA of the CDR3: TGCAGCGGCACGTTTGGAAACACCATATATTTT. Amino acid sequence: CSGTFGNTIYF. Variable domain in full (rest from reference TRBV29-1 and TRBJ1-3): SAVISQKPSRDICQRGTSLTIQCQVDSQVTMMFWYRQQPGQSLTLIATANQGSEATYESGFVIDKFPISRPNLTFSTLTVSNMSPEDSSIYLCSGTFGNTIYFGEGSWLTVV.